This passage covers 4 T cell receptor beta chains from one sample sequenced in a study of T-cell memory formation after mild COVID-19. Each CDR3 protein gets one entry after TCRdb re-called the 5' RACE reads with MiXCR. The data show about 110,000 distinct CDR3 sequences, 9.5% to 15% seen once. Input material: PBMCs or a T cell subset sorted from them (not recorded which). The source of these receptors is an adult woman who had mild COVID-19 (a few samples of this study predate the infection). Cell type and time point are not known.

The table lists this clonotype with a few counts. This chain links TRBV12-3 or TRBV12-4 with TRBJ2-1; TRBD2 might be the D (5 bases). V shed 5 bases and J shed 9 bases, with 23 bases lying between them. The CDR3 consists of 16 residues. The chain's CDR3 is CASSPFGGPGVSEQFF. The CDR3 nucleotides read TGTGCCAGCAGTCCCTTCGGCGGGCCCGGCGTAAGTGAGCAGTTCTTC.

This clonotype was recorded many times. The CDR3 DNA reads TGTGCCATCAGTGACACTAACTATGGCTACACCTTC. It yields the protein CAISDTNYGYTF. J is TRBJ1-2 and V is TRBV10-3, with unresolved D. Trimming left V 3 bases short and J 0 bases short, with 2 bases between. The CDR3 totals 12 residues. In germline, CDR1 is ENHRY, CDR2 SYGVKD.

The chain couples TRBV12-3 or TRBV12-4 to TRBJ2-3, with 9 nucleotides matching TRBD1. J lost 5 bases, V lost 4 bases, and 7 bases had no gene match. The CDR3 consists of 15 residues. CDR3 in amino acids: CASSSVGQGKDTQYF. DNA for the CDR3: TGTGCCAGCAGTTCTGTCGGACAGGGGAAAGATACGCAGTATTTT.

The gene calls are TRBV7-8 and TRBJ2-1; possibly TRBD1 or TRBD2 for D (5 bases each). The CDR3 has 14 residues. CDR1 SGHVS and CDR2 FQNEAQ come from the germline V gene. V gave up 4 bases and J gave up 6 bases, with 13 bases separating them. The chain's CDR3 is CASSSEIGTNEQFF. The DNA for the CDR3 is TGTGCCAGCAGCTCCGAAATAGGGACCAATGAGCAGTTCTTC.